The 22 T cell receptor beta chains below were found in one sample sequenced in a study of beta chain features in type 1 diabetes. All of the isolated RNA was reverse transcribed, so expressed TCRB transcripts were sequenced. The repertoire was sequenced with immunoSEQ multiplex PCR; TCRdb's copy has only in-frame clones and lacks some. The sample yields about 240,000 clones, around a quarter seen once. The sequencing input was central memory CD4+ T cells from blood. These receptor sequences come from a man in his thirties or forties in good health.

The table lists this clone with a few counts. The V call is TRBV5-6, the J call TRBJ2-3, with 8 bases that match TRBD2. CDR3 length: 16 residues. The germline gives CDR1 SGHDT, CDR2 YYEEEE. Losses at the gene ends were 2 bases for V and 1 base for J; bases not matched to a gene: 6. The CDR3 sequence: CASSLSISGGTDTQYF. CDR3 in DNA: TGTGCCAGCAGCTTAAGTATTAGCGGGGGCACAGATACGCAGTATTTT.

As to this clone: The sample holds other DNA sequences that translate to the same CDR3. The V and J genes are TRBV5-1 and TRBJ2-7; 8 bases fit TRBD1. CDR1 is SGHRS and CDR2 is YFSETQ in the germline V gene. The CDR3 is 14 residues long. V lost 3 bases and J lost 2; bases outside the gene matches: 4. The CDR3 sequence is CASSSGQGTYEQYF. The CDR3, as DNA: TGCGCCAGCAGCTCCGGACAGGGAACCTACGAGCAGTACTTC.

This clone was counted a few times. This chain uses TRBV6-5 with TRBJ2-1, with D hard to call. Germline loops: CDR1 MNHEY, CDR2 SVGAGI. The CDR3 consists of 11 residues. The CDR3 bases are TGTGCGGCAGCGACCTACAATGAGCAGTTCTTC. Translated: CAAATYNEQFF.

As DNA, the CDR3 is TGTGCCAGCAGCTTAGTCTATACAGAGACCCAGTACTTC. This codes for CASSLVYTETQYF. The J gene is TRBJ2-5, the V gene TRBV7-2; no reliable D call. V dropped 1 base and J dropped 4 bases, with 7 bases sitting between them. The germline CDR1 and CDR2 sequences are SGHTA and FQGNSA. The CDR3 is made up of 13 amino acids.

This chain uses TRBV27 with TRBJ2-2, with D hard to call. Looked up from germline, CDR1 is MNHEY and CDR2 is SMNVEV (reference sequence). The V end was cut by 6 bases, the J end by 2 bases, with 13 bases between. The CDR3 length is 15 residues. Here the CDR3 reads CASSPSITNTGELFF. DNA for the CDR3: TGTGCCAGCAGCCCGTCGATAACTAACACCGGGGAGCTGTTTTTT.

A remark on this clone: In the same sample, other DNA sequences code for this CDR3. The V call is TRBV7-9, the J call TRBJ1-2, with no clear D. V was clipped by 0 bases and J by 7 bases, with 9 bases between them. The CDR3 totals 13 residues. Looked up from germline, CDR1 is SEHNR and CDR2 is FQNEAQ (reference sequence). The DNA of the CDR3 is TGTGCCAGCAGCTTAGCGCTCGGCCGTGGCTACACCTTC. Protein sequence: CASSLALGRGYTF. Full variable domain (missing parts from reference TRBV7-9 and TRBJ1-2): DTGVSQNPRHKITKRGQNVTFRCDPISEHNRLYWYRQTLGQGPEFLTYFQNEAQLEKSRLLSDRFSAERPKGSFSTLEIQRTEQGDSAMYLCASSLALGRGYTFGSGTRLTVV.

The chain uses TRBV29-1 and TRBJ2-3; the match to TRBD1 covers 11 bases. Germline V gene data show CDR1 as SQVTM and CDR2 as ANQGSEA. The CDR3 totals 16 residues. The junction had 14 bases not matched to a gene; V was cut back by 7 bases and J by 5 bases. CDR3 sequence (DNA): TGCAGCGGCGCGGACAGGGGGCAGGGGGCAAGAGATACGCAGTATTTT. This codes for CSGADRGQGARDTQYF.

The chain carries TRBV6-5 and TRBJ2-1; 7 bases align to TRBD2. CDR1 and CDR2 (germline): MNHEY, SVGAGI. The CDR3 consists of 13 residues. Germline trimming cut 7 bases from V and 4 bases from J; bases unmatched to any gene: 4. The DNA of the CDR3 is TGTGCCAGCACCCCGCGGGGGTACAATGAGCAGTTCTTC. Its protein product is CASTPRGYNEQFF.

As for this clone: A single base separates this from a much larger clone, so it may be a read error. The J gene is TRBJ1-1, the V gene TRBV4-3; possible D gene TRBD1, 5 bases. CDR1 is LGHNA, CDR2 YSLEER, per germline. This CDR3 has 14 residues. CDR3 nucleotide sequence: TGCGCCATCAGCCTCAACTCAGGGACCACTGAAGCTTTCTTT. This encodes CAISLNSGTTEAFF.

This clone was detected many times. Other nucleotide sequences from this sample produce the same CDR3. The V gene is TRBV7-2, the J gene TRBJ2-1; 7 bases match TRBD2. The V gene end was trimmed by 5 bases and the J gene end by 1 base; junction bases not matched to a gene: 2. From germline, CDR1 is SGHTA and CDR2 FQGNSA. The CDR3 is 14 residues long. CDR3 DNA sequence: TGTGCCAGCAGCCTGGGAGGGTCCTACAATGAGCAGTTCTTC. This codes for CASSLGGSYNEQFF.

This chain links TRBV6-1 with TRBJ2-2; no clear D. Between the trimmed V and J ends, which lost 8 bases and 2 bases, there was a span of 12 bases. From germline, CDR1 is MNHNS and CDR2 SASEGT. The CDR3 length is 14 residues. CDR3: CASGPFRNTGELFF. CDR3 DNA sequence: TGTGCCAGCGGCCCGTTCAGAAACACCGGGGAGCTGTTTTTT.

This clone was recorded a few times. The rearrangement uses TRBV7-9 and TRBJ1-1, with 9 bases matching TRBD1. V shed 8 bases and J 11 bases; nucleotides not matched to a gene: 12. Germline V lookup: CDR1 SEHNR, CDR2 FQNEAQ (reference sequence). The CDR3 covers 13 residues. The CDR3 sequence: CASGVRDRVRAFF. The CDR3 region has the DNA TGTGCCAGCGGGGTCCGGGACAGGGTGAGGGCTTTCTTT.

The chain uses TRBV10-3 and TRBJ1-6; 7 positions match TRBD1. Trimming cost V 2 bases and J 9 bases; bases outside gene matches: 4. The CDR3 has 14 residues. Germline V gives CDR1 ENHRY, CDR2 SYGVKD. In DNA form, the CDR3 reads TGTGCCATCAGTGAGGACAGGGTTGCTTCACCCCTCCACTTT. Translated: CAISEDRVASPLHF.

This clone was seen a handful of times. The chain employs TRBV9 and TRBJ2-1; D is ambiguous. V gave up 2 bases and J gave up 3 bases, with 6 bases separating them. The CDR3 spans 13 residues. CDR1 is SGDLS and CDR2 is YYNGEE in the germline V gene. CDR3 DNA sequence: TGTGCCAGCAGCGTTTCCATCTACAATGAGCAGTTCTTC. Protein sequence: CASSVSIYNEQFF.

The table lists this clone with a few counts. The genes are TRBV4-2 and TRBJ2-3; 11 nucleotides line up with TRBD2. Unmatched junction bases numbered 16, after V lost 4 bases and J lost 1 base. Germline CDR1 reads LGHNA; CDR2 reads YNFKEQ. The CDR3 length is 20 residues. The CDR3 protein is CASSRVVAGGLESRTDTQYF. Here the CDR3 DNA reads TGTGCCAGCAGCCGGGTGGTAGCGGGGGGGCTAGAATCCCGCACAGATACGCAGTATTTT.

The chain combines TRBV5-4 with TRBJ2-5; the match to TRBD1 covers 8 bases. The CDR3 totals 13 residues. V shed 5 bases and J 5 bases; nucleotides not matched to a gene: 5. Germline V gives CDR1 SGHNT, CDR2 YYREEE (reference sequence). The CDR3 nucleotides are TGTGCCAGCAGTATTACAGGGGGGGAGACCCAGTACTTC. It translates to CASSITGGETQYF.

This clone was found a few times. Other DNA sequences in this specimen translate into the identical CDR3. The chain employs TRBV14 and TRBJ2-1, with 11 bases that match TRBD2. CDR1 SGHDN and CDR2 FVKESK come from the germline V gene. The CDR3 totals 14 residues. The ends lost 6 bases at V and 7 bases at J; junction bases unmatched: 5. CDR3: CASSQLAGVNEQFF. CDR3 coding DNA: TGTGCCAGCAGTCAACTAGCGGGAGTGAATGAGCAGTTCTTC.

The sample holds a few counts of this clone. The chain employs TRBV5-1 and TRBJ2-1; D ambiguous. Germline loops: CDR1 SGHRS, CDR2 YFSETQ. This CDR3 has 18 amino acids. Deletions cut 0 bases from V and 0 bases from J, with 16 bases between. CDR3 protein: CASSLGREHFYSYNEQFF. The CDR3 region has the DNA TGCGCCAGCAGCTTGGGTAGGGAACACTTTTACTCCTACAATGAGCAGTTCTTC.

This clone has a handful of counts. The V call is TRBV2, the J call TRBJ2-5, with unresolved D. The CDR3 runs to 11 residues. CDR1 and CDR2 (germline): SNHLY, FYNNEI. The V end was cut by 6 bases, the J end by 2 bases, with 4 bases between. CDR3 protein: CASREQETQYF. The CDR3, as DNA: TGTGCCAGCAGAGAGCAAGAGACCCAGTACTTC.

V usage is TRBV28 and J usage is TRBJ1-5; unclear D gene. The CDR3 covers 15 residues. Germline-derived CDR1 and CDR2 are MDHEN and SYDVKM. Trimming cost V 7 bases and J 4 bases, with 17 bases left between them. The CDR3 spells CASTGNRAANQPQHF. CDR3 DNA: TGTGCCAGCACCGGGAATCGTGCAGCTAATCAGCCCCAGCATTTT.

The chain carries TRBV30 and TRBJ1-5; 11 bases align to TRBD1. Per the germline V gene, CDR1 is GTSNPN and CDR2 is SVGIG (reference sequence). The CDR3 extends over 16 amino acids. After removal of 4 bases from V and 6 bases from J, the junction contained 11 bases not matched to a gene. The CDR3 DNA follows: TGTGCCTGGAACCACAAGGACAGGGGGCGAGGTCAGCCCCAGCATTTT. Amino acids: CAWNHKDRGRGQPQHF. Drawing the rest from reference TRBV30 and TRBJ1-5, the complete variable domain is SQTIHQWPATLVQPVGSPLSLECTVEGTSNPNLYWYRQAAGRGLQLLFYSVGIGQISSEVPQNLSASRPQDRQFILSSKKLLLSDSGFYLCAWNHKDRGRGQPQHFGDGTRLSIL.

CDR3 in amino acids: CASALQTVRGDTQYF. The CDR3 coding sequence is TGTGCCAGCGCCCTTCAAACGGTGCGGGGAGATACGCAGTATTTT. This chain links TRBV6-5 with TRBJ2-3; TRBD2 is a possible D gene (6 bases). Trimming pared 8 bases from V and 5 bases from J, leaving 20 bases between. There are 15 residues in the CDR3. Per the germline V gene, CDR1 is MNHEY and CDR2 is SVGAGI.